A selection of T cell receptor beta chains follows, all from one sample in a study of T cell responses to AZD1222 COVID-19 vaccine. TCRdb's copy holds only in-frame clones and misses some; the assay was immunoSEQ multiplex PCR. The sample carries roughly 120,000 clones, 86% recorded once. The sample was peripheral blood, taken on day 0 of AZD1222 vaccination. These receptor sequences come from an adult in good health. The CDR3 runs from the conserved cysteine through the conserved F or W. A D gene is named only where the DNA matches it firmly. Not all rows give a size; the values are once, few, many and, for expanded clones, a class.

j_call,clone_size,d_call,v_call,cdr3_aa,cdr3_nt
TRBJ2-1,-,TRBD1,TRBV19,CASSRDRGRYNEQFF,TGTGCCAGTAGCCGCGACAGGGGTCGTTACAATGAGCAGTTCTTC
TRBJ2-3,-,-,TRBV6-5,CASSFGSTDTQYF,TGTGCCAGCAGTTTTGGTAGCACAGATACGCAGTATTTT
TRBJ2-1,-,TRBD2,TRBV3-1/TRBV3-2,CASSPELGLAGGPGYNEQFF,TGTGCCAGCAGCCCTGAGTTGGGACTAGCGGGGGGGCCAGGCTACAATGAGCAGTTCTTC
TRBJ2-1,-,-,TRBV4-1,CASSQDPHPGDEQFF,TGCGCCAGCAGCCAAGATCCCCACCCTGGGGATGAGCAGTTCTTC
TRBJ1-1,-,-,TRBV12-3/TRBV12-4,CASRRPQGGEAFF,TGTGCCAGCCGGCGTCCTCAAGGCGGTGAAGCTTTCTTT
TRBJ2-1,-,-,TRBV9,CASSVGLGGPLTSYNEQFF,TGTGCCAGCAGCGTAGGCCTTGGAGGACCGTTGACCTCCTACAATGAGCAGTTCTTC
TRBJ2-7,-,-,TRBV3-1/TRBV3-2,CASSQNTAGEQYF,TGTGCCAGCAGCCAGAACACCGCGGGAGAGCAGTACTTC
TRBJ1-6,-,-,TRBV5-6,CASSLGLGYSPLHF,TGTGCCAGCAGTCTTGGGCTGGGCTATTCACCCCTCCACTTT
TRBJ2-3,-,-,TRBV9,CASSSAGGGYTDTQYF,TGTGCCAGCAGCTCCGCTGGGGGAGGTTACACAGATACGCAGTATTTT
TRBJ1-4,-,-,TRBV10-3,CAISESGVGEKLFF,TGTGCCATCAGTGAGTCGGGGGTGGGTGAAAAACTGTTTTTT
TRBJ2-6,-,-,TRBV6-5,CASSYDLSGANVLTF,TGTGCCAGCAGTTACGATTTATCTGGGGCCAACGTCCTGACTTTC
TRBJ1-2,-,-,TRBV29-1,CSVERRGFGYTF,TGCAGCGTTGAAAGAAGGGGGTTTGGCTACACCTTC
TRBJ1-5,-,-,TRBV2,CASSRQGSQPQHF,TGTGCCAGCAGTCGGCAGGGGAGTCAGCCCCAGCATTTT
TRBJ1-2,-,-,TRBV9,CASSVAGRGASNYGYTF,TGTGCCAGCAGCGTAGCAGGGAGGGGAGCGTCTAACTATGGCTACACCTTC
TRBJ2-1,-,-,TRBV27,CASQAKGYRQFF,TGTGCCAGCCAGGCGAAAGGGTACCGGCAGTTCTTC
TRBJ1-6,medium-sized,TRBD1,TRBV10-3,CAIKGDSYNSPLHF,TGTGCCATCAAAGGGGACAGCTATAATTCACCCCTCCACTTT
TRBJ1-2,-,TRBD1,TRBV2,CASSDPGQGYGYTF,TGTGCCAGCAGTGATCCGGGACAGGGTTACGGCTACACCTTC
TRBJ2-6,few,TRBD1,TRBV2,CASSQPGTATQWGANVLTF,TGTGCCAGCAGTCAACCCGGGACAGCGACTCAGTGGGGGGCCAACGTCCTGACTTTC
TRBJ1-1,once,TRBD1,TRBV2,CASGTGGTEAFF,TGTGCCAGTGGGACAGGCGGCACTGAAGCTTTCTTT
TRBJ2-2,few,TRBD2,TRBV28,CASSLAGSGGYTGELFF,TGTGCCAGCAGTCTCGCGGGGAGCGGGGGGTACACCGGGGAGCTGTTTTTT
TRBJ2-7,-,TRBD1,TRBV6-5,CASRDRDRSSYEQYF,TGTGCCAGCAGAGACCGGGACAGAAGCTCCTACGAGCAGTACTTC
TRBJ1-3,-,-,TRBV6-5,CASSPSRGWRNTIYF,TGTGCCAGCAGCCCCTCCCGGGGGTGGCGAAACACCATATATTTT
TRBJ2-3,-,TRBD2,TRBV5-4,CASSSWGGESTDTQYF,TGTGCCAGCAGCTCTTGGGGAGGGGAAAGCACAGATACGCAGTATTTT
TRBJ2-2,-,TRBD2,TRBV9,CASSASGSNTGELFF,TGTGCCAGCAGCGCTAGCGGGTCGAACACCGGGGAGCTGTTTTTT
TRBJ1-1,-,-,TRBV27,CASSLLGVNTEAFF,TGTGCCAGCAGTTTATTGGGGGTGAACACTGAAGCTTTCTTT
TRBJ2-7,-,TRBD1,TRBV6-5,CASSYQGDSYEQYF,TGTGCCAGCAGTTATCAGGGGGACAGCTACGAGCAGTACTTC
TRBJ2-5,-,-,TRBV20-1,CSASGRGLQETQYF,TGCAGTGCTAGTGGGCGGGGGCTCCAAGAGACCCAGTACTTC
TRBJ2-4,-,TRBD2,TRBV29-1,CSVERGTSGRGARYF,TGCAGCGTTGAAAGAGGGACTAGCGGGAGGGGCGCCCGGTACTTC
TRBJ1-1,-,-,TRBV6-5,CASLKSGNTEAFF,TGTGCCAGCTTAAAATCGGGAAACACTGAAGCTTTCTTT
TRBJ2-5,-,TRBD1,TRBV5-1,CASSFPGTGARETQYF,TGCGCCAGCAGCTTCCCCGGGACAGGGGCAAGGGAGACCCAGTACTTC
TRBJ2-5,-,TRBD1,TRBV7-9,CASSYADREETQYF,TGTGCCAGCAGCTACGCGGACAGGGAAGAGACCCAGTACTTC
TRBJ2-1,-,TRBD2,TRBV10-3,CAISAGLAGNEQFF,TGTGCCATCAGTGCCGGACTAGCGGGCAATGAGCAGTTCTTC
TRBJ1-4,-,TRBD1,TRBV27,CASRLQGAGEKLFF,TGTGCCAGCAGGCTACAGGGGGCTGGTGAAAAACTGTTTTTT
TRBJ1-2,few,TRBD1,TRBV4-3,CASSRTDRGNYGYTF,TGCGCCAGCAGCCGAACTGACAGGGGTAACTATGGCTACACCTTC
TRBJ2-3,-,-,TRBV7-9,CASSLAQGVGTDTQYF,TGTGCCAGCAGCTTAGCGCAAGGCGTGGGCACAGATACGCAGTATTTT
TRBJ1-3,-,-,TRBV9,CASSSREGRDLFGNTIYF,TGTGCCAGCAGCTCGCGAGAGGGGAGGGATCTGTTCGGAAACACCATATATTTT
TRBJ1-4,once,-,TRBV30,CAWSRGQANEKLFF,TGTGCCTGGAGCCGGGGACAAGCTAATGAAAAACTGTTTTTT
TRBJ1-2,-,-,TRBV6-2/TRBV6-3,CASSLDPIRGYTF,TGTGCCAGCAGTCTCGATCCCATTAGGGGCTACACCTTC
TRBJ1-5,-,-,TRBV10-3,CAISELDIYQPQHF,TGTGCCATCAGTGAGTTGGACATCTATCAGCCCCAGCATTTT
TRBJ1-5,-,-,TRBV19,CASSPDRVGNQPQHF,TGTGCCAGTAGCCCGGATCGAGTCGGAAATCAGCCCCAGCATTTT
TRBJ1-6,-,-,TRBV12-3/TRBV12-4,CASSSRTSPLHF,TGTGCCAGCAGTTCCCGGACCTCACCCCTCCACTTT
TRBJ2-7,-,TRBD2,TRBV14,CASSQTSGVYEQYF,TGTGCCAGCAGCCAGACTAGCGGAGTATACGAGCAGTACTTC
TRBJ1-4,-,-,TRBV21-1,CASSTNTRGEKLFF,TGTGCCAGCAGCACAAACACGAGAGGCGAAAAACTGTTTTTT
TRBJ2-7,-,-,TRBV11-2,CASSPGGGSYEQYF,TGTGCCAGCAGCCCCGGAGGGGGTTCCTACGAGCAGTACTTC
TRBJ2-2,-,-,TRBV5-4,CASSLDTVNTGELFF,TGTGCCAGCAGCTTGGATACCGTGAACACCGGGGAGCTGTTTTTT
TRBJ2-6,-,-,TRBV5-1,CASSPGNLGGSGANVLTF,TGCGCCAGCAGCCCGGGGAATTTGGGGGGATCTGGGGCCAACGTCCTGACTTTC
TRBJ2-1,-,TRBD1,TRBV7-9,CASSSRQGKSYNEQFF,TGTGCCAGCAGCTCACGACAGGGAAAGTCCTACAATGAGCAGTTCTTC
TRBJ1-1,-,-,TRBV21-1,CASVGFAGLNTEAFF,TGTGCCAGCGTAGGCTTCGCAGGCTTGAACACTGAAGCTTTCTTT
TRBJ2-1,-,-,TRBV5-1,CASSLASNEQFF,TGCGCCAGCAGCTTGGCTAGCAATGAGCAGTTCTTC